This TCR beta chain was documented in a study of cytomegalovirus exposure and HLA in healthy donors. Study context: When 350 to 500 donors were genotyped, about 81% of them were found to fall in the Caucasian-associated ancestry cluster. Study observations and caveats: HLA alleles were associated with roughly 15,000 TCR beta sequences in a later analysis at 0.05 false discovery rate.

The study ran its PCR with 60 Vbeta and 13 Jbeta primers. The data were produced by immunoSEQ multiplex PCR, yet TCRdb's version contains in-frame clones alone and is incomplete. The data contain some 120,000 clones, almost 85% of them seen just once; the ten biggest clones take up 1.4% to 1.5%. Germline CDR1 reads SSHAT; CDR2 reads FNYEAQ (reference sequence). The length of the CDR3 is 15 residues. About this clone itself: The antigen is not known. Its ends do not fully match the called genes, so a read error is possible.

The sample comprised PBMCs. This TCR was sampled from a woman aged 18-29 years in good health and CMV-seronegative. The chain has TRBV7-7 and TRBJ2-4; 7 bases are a match to TRBD2. The CDR3 loop is CASSPVGGTKNSQYF. The CDR3 region has the DNA TGTGCCAGCAGCCCAGTGGGAGGGACCAAAAACAGTCAGTACTTC. The complete variable domain, with remaining parts taken from reference TRBV7-7 and TRBJ2-4, reads GAGVSQSPRYKVTKRGQDVTLRCDPISSHATLYWYQQALGQGPEFLTYFNYEAQPDKSGLPSDRFSAERPEGSISTLTIQRTEQRDSAMYRCASSPVGGTKNSQYFGAGTRLSVL.